Below are 31 T cell receptor beta chains sequenced from a single sample in a study of regulatory T cells in long-lasting Graves disease. HTBI primers from iRepertoire and Arm-PCR of CDR3 regions yielded the TCR beta libraries. A single record per CDR3 protein comes from TCRdb applying MiXCR to the multiplex PCR reads. Counted here are more than 300,000 distinct CDR3 sequences, 15% to 20% occurring once; the ten biggest clones make up around 21%. Specified time point: newly diagnosed GD, antithyroid drugs for less than 3 months. Preparation of the TCR library used RNA extracted from PBMCs. In addition, the sample was reused for a study of T cells in Graves' hyperthyroidism and ophthalmopathy.

The sequenced sample was peripheral blood mononuclear cells (PBMCs), obtained at new diagnosis, from a patient treated with antithyroid drugs. These receptors came from a woman in her late teens or twenties with Graves disease.

This clonotype was seen repeatedly, ten times or more. A read error may produce the germline difference seen at one junction end. The chain combines TRBV2 with TRBJ2-5, with unresolved D. CDR3 length: 14 residues. CDR1 is SNHLY and CDR2 is FYNNEI in the germline V gene. The chain's CDR3 is CASSETSVTPVRDF. CDR3 DNA: TGTGCCAGCAGCGAAACATCAGTTACCCCCGTTCGTGACTTC.

This clonotype was counted many times. This rearrangement joins TRBV30 to TRBJ1-1; a possible D gene is TRBD1 (5 bases). This CDR3 has 11 residues. Trimming shortened V by 5 bases and J by 1 base, and 5 bases separated the two germline ends. Germline V gene lookup returns CDR1 GTSNPN and CDR2 SVGIG (reference sequence). CDR3: CAWGGNTEAFF. The CDR3 DNA is TGTGCCTGGGGGGGGAACACTGAAGCTTTCTTT.

This clonotype was observed a handful of times. A much larger clone differs by one base, so this may be a read error. V and J are TRBV28 and TRBJ1-1, with a possible D match to TRBD1 (6 bases). CDR3 length equals 17 residues. V was trimmed by 4 bases and J by 7 bases, leaving 25 bases between them. Germline assignment: CDR1 MDHEN and CDR2 SYDVKM. The CDR3 loop reads CASSSFVTGIWGNEAFF. CDR3 sequence (DNA): TGTGCCAGCAGTTCATTTGTAACAGGGATATGGGGAAATGAAGCTTTCTTT.

In its sample, this clonotype was seen a few times. The rearrangement uses TRBV6-1 and TRBJ1-3; D uncertain. V was clipped by 7 bases and J by 0 bases, with 10 bases between them. Germline assignment: CDR1 MNHNS and CDR2 SASEGT. The CDR3 spans 14 residues. CDR3 DNA: TGTGCCAGCAACCCGGACCCCTCTGGAAACACCATATATTTT. Its translation: CASNPDPSGNTIYF.

The chain combines TRBV7-3 with TRBJ1-6; perhaps TRBD1 as D (6 bases). The CDR3 loop spans 16 amino acids. Germline V gene lookup returns CDR1 SGHTA and CDR2 FQGTGA. V lost 5 bases to trimming and J lost 8 bases, with 19 bases between them. The CDR3 region has the DNA TGTGCCAGCAGCCTGAAAGGGGGGGGCAGGGATTCACCCCTCCACTTT. Residues: CASSLKGGGRDSPLHF.

CDR3 nucleotides: TGTGCCAGCAGCCTATCCACAGGGTGGAATGAGCAGTTCTTC. It yields the protein CASSLSTGWNEQFF. The gene calls are TRBV7-9 and TRBJ2-1, with D possibly TRBD1 on 6 matching bases. Germline CDR1 reads SEHNR; CDR2 reads FQNEAQ (reference sequence). The CDR3 length is 14 residues. Trimming cost V 5 bases and J 7 bases, with 15 bases left between them.

This clonotype was observed many times. The J gene is TRBJ1-2, the V gene TRBV5-1; no clear D. CDR1 is SGHRS, CDR2 YFSETQ, per germline. V lost 2 bases to trimming and J lost 0 bases, with 11 bases between them. This CDR3 comprises 15 residues. CDR3 sequence reads: CASSFSPQTNYGYTF. The CDR3 coding sequence is TGCGCCAGCAGCTTTTCTCCACAGACTAACTATGGCTACACCTTC. Full variable domain (missing parts from reference TRBV5-1 and TRBJ1-2): KAGVTQTPRYLIKTRGQQVTLSCSPISGHRSVSWYQQTPGQGLQFLFEYFSETQRNKGNFPGRFSGRQFSNSRSEMNVSTLELGDSALYLCASSFSPQTNYGYTFGSGTRLTVV.

This clonotype was detected ten times or more. The chain uses TRBV5-1 and TRBJ1-2; no clear D. CDR3 size: 11 residues. Germline CDR1 SGHRS, CDR2 YFSETQ. Trimming left V 0 bases short and J 8 bases short, with 5 bases between. This CDR3 reads CASSLDVGYTF. DNA for the CDR3: TGCGCCAGCAGCTTGGATGTAGGCTACACCTTC.

V is TRBV5-1 and J is TRBJ2-3, with unresolved D. Germline V gives CDR1 SGHRS, CDR2 YFSETQ. The CDR3 length is 14 residues. V was cut by 4 bases and J by 2 bases, with 11 bases left in between. The CDR3 loop is CASSSQGNTDTQYF. In DNA, the CDR3 is TGCGCCAGCAGCAGCCAAGGGAACACAGATACGCAGTATTTT.

Regarding this clonotype: Being one base from a much bigger clone, this may be a read error. Since no conserved phenylalanine or tryptophan closes the CDR3, a read error is the likely cause. The chain carries TRBV4-1 and TRBJ1-1, with a weak D call TRBD1 (6 bases). The CDR3 has 15 residues. Germline V gene sequence: CDR1 MGHRA, CDR2 YSYEKL. V was trimmed by 4 bases and J by 4 bases, leaving 16 bases between them. CDR3 sequence reads: CASSPNTGKATEAFI. The DNA for the CDR3 is TGCGCCAGCAGCCCAAACACAGGGAAAGCCACTGAAGCTTTCATT.

The table lists this clonotype with a few counts. The chain combines TRBV7-2 with TRBJ1-2; a weak D match, TRBD1 (5 bases). Trimming pared 5 bases from V and 5 bases from J, leaving 21 bases between. CDR1 and CDR2 from the germline V gene are SGHTA and FQGNSA. This CDR3 is 16 amino acids long. CDR3 loop: CASSPSHYRFQYGYTF. In DNA form, the CDR3 reads TGTGCCAGCAGCCCATCACACTACAGGTTTCAGTATGGCTACACCTTC.

The gene calls are TRBV30 and TRBJ2-2; 9 nucleotides line up with TRBD2. V was clipped by 0 bases and J by 5 bases; unmatched bases: 7. This CDR3 contains 16 residues. CDR1 and CDR2 from the germline V gene are GTSNPN and SVGIG (reference sequence). The CDR3: CAWSVGLAGPTGELFF. In DNA, the CDR3 is TGTGCCTGGAGTGTAGGGCTAGCGGGACCGACCGGGGAGCTGTTTTTT.

This clonotype showed up many times. This sequence joins TRBV2 and TRBJ2-4; D not resolved. This CDR3 has 14 amino acids. The ends were cut back, 4 bases at V and 5 bases at J, with 12 bases in the middle. Germline CDR1 SNHLY, CDR2 FYNNEI. The chain's CDR3 is CASSVSLLENIQYF. CDR3 bases: TGTGCCAGCAGTGTCTCACTCTTAGAAAACATTCAGTACTTC.

This clonotype showed up many times. This chain connects TRBV27 to TRBJ1-2; a weak D match, TRBD1 (6 bases). CDR3 length: 13 amino acids. Germline V lookup: CDR1 MNHEY, CDR2 SMNVEV (reference sequence). The ends were cut back, 6 bases at V and 2 bases at J, with 10 bases in the middle. The DNA of the CDR3 is TGTGCCAGCAGCGTCGGACAGAACTATGGCTACACCTTC. Translated, it gives CASSVGQNYGYTF.

This chain joins TRBV5-1 and TRBJ1-3; TRBD1 might be the D (6 bases). The CDR3 covers 15 residues. CDR1 SGHRS and CDR2 YFSETQ come from the germline V gene. The ends were cut back, 5 bases at V and 0 bases at J, with 12 bases in the middle. The CDR3 region is CASRPGQLSGNTIYF. Here the CDR3 DNA reads TGCGCCAGCAGACCCGGACAGCTCTCTGGAAACACCATATATTTT. The whole variable domain, filled in from reference TRBV5-1 and TRBJ1-3, reads KAGVTQTPRYLIKTRGQQVTLSCSPISGHRSVSWYQQTPGQGLQFLFEYFSETQRNKGNFPGRFSGRQFSNSRSEMNVSTLELGDSALYLCASRPGQLSGNTIYFGEGSWLTVV.

This clonotype was observed many times. The chain combines TRBV2 with TRBJ2-7; 12 bases line up with TRBD2. Germline lookup yields CDR1 SNHLY and CDR2 FYNNEI. With V trimmed by 4 bases and J by 7 bases, 5 bases remained unmatched. This CDR3 spans 14 amino acids. CDR3 region: CASSASGRGGEQYF. DNA for the CDR3: TGTGCCAGCAGTGCTAGCGGGAGGGGAGGGGAGCAGTACTTC.

This clonotype has only a few counts. This chain connects TRBV10-2 to TRBJ2-5; no definite D call. The CDR3 is made up of 12 amino acids. With 4 bases removed from V and 5 bases from J, the gap between germline ends came to 8 bases. CDR1 is WSHSY and CDR2 is SAAADI in the germline V gene. CDR3 in DNA: TGCGCCAGCAGTGTCGGCAGCGAGACCCAGTACTTC. This sequence encodes CASSVGSETQYF.

The CDR3 here is CSARYRASTDTQYF. DNA for the CDR3: TGCAGTGCTAGGTACCGCGCGAGCACAGATACGCAGTATTTT. The chain employs TRBV20-1 and TRBJ2-3; D not resolved. The CDR3 contains 14 residues. Trimming removed 3 bases at V and 0 bases at J, with 10 bases between. Germline CDR1 is DFQATT and CDR2 is SNEGSKA (reference sequence).

The table lists this clonotype with a few counts. This chain uses TRBV7-3 with TRBJ1-1; a possible D gene is TRBD1 (5 bases). Germline V CDR1 and CDR2: SGHTA, FQGTGA. CDR3 length: 13 residues. Trimming stripped 4 bases from V and 5 bases from J, with 11 bases between. CDR3 sequence: CASSSGPGTEAFF. CDR3 sequence (DNA): TGTGCCAGCAGCTCGGGGCCCGGGACTGAAGCTTTCTTT.

This clonotype was recorded at least ten times. The CDR3 DNA is TGTGCCAGCAGCTCAATCCTCACAGATACGCAGTATTTT. This translates into CASSSILTDTQYF. This chain uses TRBV7-3 with TRBJ2-3; no reliable D call. The CDR3 runs 13 residues. Germline V CDR1 and CDR2: SGHTA, FQGTGA. The V end lost 4 bases, the J end lost 2 bases, and 7 bases lay between the germline ends.

A remark on this clonotype: A read error may explain this, as a much larger clone is one base away. The chain is built from TRBV9 and TRBJ2-5; possibly TRBD2 for D (7 bases). V shed 0 bases and J shed 5 bases, with 17 bases lying between them. CDR1 is SGDLS and CDR2 is YYNGEE in the germline V gene. The CDR3 is 16 amino acids. The CDR3 DNA reads as TGTGCCAGCAGCGTAGATCATGGGGGGGGCCCGGAGACCCAGTACTTC. Protein sequence: CASSVDHGGGPETQYF.

This clonotype occurred a few times. Possible read error: a much larger clone is one base away. This sequence joins TRBV6-5 and TRBJ1-1; 8 nucleotides line up with TRBD1. CDR3 length equals 15 residues. Germline CDR1 reads MNHEY; CDR2 reads SVGAGI. For the CDR3, the DNA is TGTGCCAGCAGTTTCGGACAGGGCTTGAACGCTGAAGCTTTCTTT. This sequence encodes CASSFGQGLNAEAFF.

In its sample, this clonotype was seen many times. This chain joins TRBV20-1 and TRBJ2-1; possible D gene TRBD2, 5 bases. This CDR3 has 13 amino acids. Germline lookup yields CDR1 DFQATT and CDR2 SNEGSKA (reference sequence). V lost 3 bases and J 3 bases, leaving 9 bases between the germline ends. The CDR3 DNA sequence: TGCAGTGCTAGCGGGAAAGGCTACAATGAGCAGTTCTTC. Translating it yields CSASGKGYNEQFF.

This clonotype occurred many times. V is TRBV10-3 and J is TRBJ1-1; D might be TRBD1 (5 bases). Germline assignment: CDR1 ENHRY and CDR2 SYGVKD. V was trimmed by 6 bases and J by 1 base, leaving 12 bases between them. The CDR3 spans 14 residues. CDR3 loop: CAIRMMGPNTEAFF. The CDR3 DNA is TGTGCCATCAGGATGATGGGACCGAACACTGAAGCTTTCTTT.

Many counts were recorded for this clonotype. J is TRBJ2-1 and V is TRBV9, with 8 bases that match TRBD1. Germline V CDR1 and CDR2: SGDLS, YYNGEE. Trimming at V came to 2 bases and at J to 9 bases, leaving 10 bases not matched to a gene. The CDR3 covers 15 residues. CDR3 nucleotide sequence: TGTGCCAGCAGCGTCCTGGACAGCGGACAGGGTGAGCAGTTCTTC. Amino acids: CASSVLDSGQGEQFF.

The sample holds many counts of this clonotype. The chain has TRBV6-5 and TRBJ1-2, with D maybe TRBD1 (6 bases). The CDR3 covers 13 residues. CDR1 and CDR2 from the germline V gene are MNHEY and SVGAGI. V gave up 0 bases and J gave up 8 bases, with 10 bases separating them. CDR3 sequence: CASSYSTGGGYTF. The CDR3, as DNA: TGTGCCAGCAGTTACTCGACAGGAGGAGGCTACACCTTC.

In its sample, this clonotype was seen many times. The genes are TRBV2 and TRBJ2-5; maybe TRBD2 (7 bases). The germline V gene encodes CDR1 SNHLY and CDR2 FYNNEI. Deletions cut 3 bases from V and 5 bases from J, with 16 bases between. This CDR3 comprises 15 residues. CDR3 nucleotide sequence: TGTGCCAGCAGTGAGGGTACAGGGCGGGGGGAGACCCAGTACTTC. Translation: CASSEGTGRGETQYF.

This clonotype was detected ten times or more. The CDR3 nucleotides are TGTGCCAGCAGCCTAGGGACTAGAAGAACAGATACGCAGTATTTT. Translating it yields CASSLGTRRTDTQYF. The chain has TRBV7-3 and TRBJ2-3; 8 bases are shared with TRBD2. V trimming: 5 bases; J trimming: 3 bases; junction bases outside the gene matches: 7. Germline V gene data show CDR1 as SGHTA and CDR2 as FQGTGA. The CDR3 has 15 amino acids.

This clonotype was counted once. The chain links TRBV19 to TRBJ2-1, with D maybe TRBD1 (6 bases). V dropped 3 bases and J dropped 7 bases, with 16 bases sitting between them. The CDR3 contains 15 residues. Germline CDR1 and CDR2: LNHDA and SQIVND (reference sequence). Here the CDR3 reads CASSISPERGNEQFF. In DNA, the CDR3 is TGTGCCAGTAGTATCTCCCCGGAGAGGGGGAATGAGCAGTTCTTC.

This clonotype was seen more than once but under ten times. CDR3: CATSDSGTSGGLDTQYF. The CDR3 DNA is TGTGCCACCAGTGATTCCGGGACTAGCGGGGGCTTAGATACGCAGTATTTT. The chain has TRBV24-1 and TRBJ2-3; 14 bases align to TRBD2. V trimming: 2 bases; J trimming: 5 bases; junction bases outside the gene matches: 5. Germline lookup yields CDR1 KGHDR and CDR2 SFDVKD. This CDR3 contains 17 residues.

This clonotype occurred many times. The chain has TRBV2 and TRBJ2-4; D is uncertain. V was pared by 1 base and J by 1 base, with 11 bases between. Germline loops: CDR1 SNHLY, CDR2 FYNNEI. The CDR3 runs to 16 residues. The CDR3 sequence is CASSEGVVKAKNIQYF. DNA of the CDR3: TGTGCCAGCAGTGAAGGGGTAGTCAAGGCCAAAAACATTCAGTACTTC. Together with reference TRBV2 and TRBJ2-4, the CDR3 gives the full variable domain: EPEVTQTPSHQVTQMGQEVILRCVPISNHLYFYWYRQILGQKVEFLVSFYNNEISEKSEIFDDQFSVERPDGSNFTLKIRSTKLEDSAMYFCASSEGVVKAKNIQYFGAGTRLSVL.